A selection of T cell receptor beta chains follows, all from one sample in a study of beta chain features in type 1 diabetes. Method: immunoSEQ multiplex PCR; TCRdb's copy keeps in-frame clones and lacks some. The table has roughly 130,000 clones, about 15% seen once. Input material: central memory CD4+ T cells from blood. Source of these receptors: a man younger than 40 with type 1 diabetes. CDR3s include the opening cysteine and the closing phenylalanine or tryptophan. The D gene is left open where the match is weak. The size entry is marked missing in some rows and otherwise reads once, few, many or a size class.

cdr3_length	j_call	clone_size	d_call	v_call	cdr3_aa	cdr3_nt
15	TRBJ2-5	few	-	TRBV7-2	CASSPLGARQETQYF	TGTGCCAGCAGCCCTCTGGGGGCTCGGCAAGAGACCCAGTACTTC
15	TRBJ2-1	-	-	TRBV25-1	CASSDPASSYNEQFF	TGTGCCAGCAGTGACCCAGCCTCCTCCTACAATGAGCAGTTCTTC
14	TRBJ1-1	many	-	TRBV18	CASSREHLNTEAFF	TGTGCCAGCTCACGGGAACACTTGAACACTGAAGCTTTCTTT
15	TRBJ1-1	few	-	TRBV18	CASSPLRTANTEAFF	TGTGCCAGCTCGCCCCTGAGGACAGCGAACACTGAAGCTTTCTTT
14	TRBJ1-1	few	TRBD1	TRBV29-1	CSAGTGGQNTEAFF	TGCAGCGCCGGGACAGGGGGCCAGAACACTGAAGCTTTCTTT
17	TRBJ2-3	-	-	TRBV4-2	CASSQDRSGGKVDTQYF	TGTGCCAGCAGCCAAGATCGATCGGGGGGCAAAGTGGATACGCAGTATTTT
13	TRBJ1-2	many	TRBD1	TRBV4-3	CASSETGNYGYTF	TGCGCCAGCAGCGAGACAGGGAACTATGGCTACACCTTC
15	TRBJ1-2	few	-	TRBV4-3	CASSQDLGTAYGYTF	TGCGCCAGCAGCCAAGATCTAGGAACAGCCTATGGCTACACCTTC
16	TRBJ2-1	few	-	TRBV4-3	CASSLRTGNSYNEQFF	TGCGCCAGCAGCCTTCGTACCGGGAACTCCTACAATGAGCAGTTCTTC
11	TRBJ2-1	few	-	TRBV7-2	CASSNYNEQFF	TGTGCCAGCAGCAACTACAATGAGCAGTTCTTC
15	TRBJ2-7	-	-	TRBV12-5	CASGPPRDPPYEQYF	TGTGCTAGTGGTCCCCCCAGGGACCCTCCCTACGAGCAGTACTTC
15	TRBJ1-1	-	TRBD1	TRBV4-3	CASSHAGQGAHWAFF	TGCGCCAGCAGCCATGCTGGACAGGGGGCTCATTGGGCTTTCTTT
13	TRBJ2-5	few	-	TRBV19	CASSWTDQETQYF	TGTGCCAGTAGTTGGACAGACCAAGAGACCCAGTACTTC
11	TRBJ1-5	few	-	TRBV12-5	CASGADQPQHF	TGTGCTAGTGGTGCCGATCAGCCCCAGCATTTT
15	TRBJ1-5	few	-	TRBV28	CASSLRGGGNQPQHF	TGTGCCAGCAGTTTAAGAGGGGGTGGCAATCAGCCCCAGCATTTT
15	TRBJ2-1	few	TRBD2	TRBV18	CASSPTSGGANEQFF	TGTGCCAGCTCACCAACTAGCGGGGGGGCAAATGAGCAGTTCTTC
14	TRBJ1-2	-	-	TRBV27	CASSSSGENYGYTF	-
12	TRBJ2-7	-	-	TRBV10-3	CAISEQGYEQYF	TGTGCCATCAGTGAACAGGGTTACGAGCAGTACTTC
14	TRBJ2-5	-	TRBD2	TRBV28	CASSLRRGGREQYF	TGTGCCAGCAGCCTCCGGCGGGGGGGTCGGGAGCAGTACTTC
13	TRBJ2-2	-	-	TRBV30	CAWSGQYTGELFF	TGTGCCTGGTCAGGACAGTACACCGGGGAGCTGTTTTTT
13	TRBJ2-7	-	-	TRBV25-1	CASSWQDSYEQYF	TGTGCCAGCAGTTGGCAGGACTCTTACGAGCAGTACTTC
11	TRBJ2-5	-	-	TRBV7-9	CASSLKETQYF	TGTGCCAGCAGCCTCAAAGAGACCCAGTACTTC
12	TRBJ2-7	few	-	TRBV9	CASSQTGNEQYF	TGTGCCAGCAGCCAGACGGGGAACGAGCAGTACTTC
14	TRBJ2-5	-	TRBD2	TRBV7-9	CASSSWTSGETQYF	TGTGCCAGCAGCTCTTGGACTAGCGGGGAGACCCAGTACTTC
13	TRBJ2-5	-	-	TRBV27	CASSLNRDGTQYF	TGTGCCAGCAGTTTGAACAGGGACGGGACCCAGTACTTC
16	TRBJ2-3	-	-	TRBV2	CASSPQGGGAGDTQYF	TGTGCCAGCAGCCCTCAAGGAGGGGGGGCCGGGGATACGCAGTATTTT
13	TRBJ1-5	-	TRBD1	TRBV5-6	CASSFDRGQPQHF	TGTGCCAGCAGCTTTGACAGGGGCCAGCCCCAGCATTTT
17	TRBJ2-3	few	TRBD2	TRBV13	CASSQTKTSGSTDTQYF	TGTGCCAGCAGCCAGACTAAGACTAGCGGTAGCACAGATACGCAGTATTTT
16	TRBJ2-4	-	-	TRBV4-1	CASSQEDGIAKNIQYF	TGCGCCAGCAGCCAAGAGGACGGGATAGCCAAAAACATTCAGTACTTC
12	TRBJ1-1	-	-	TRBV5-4	CASSPYRAEAFF	TGTGCCAGCAGCCCGTACAGGGCTGAAGCTTTCTTT
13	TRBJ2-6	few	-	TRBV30	CAWRGSGANVLTF	TGTGCCTGGAGGGGATCTGGGGCCAACGTCCTGACTTTC
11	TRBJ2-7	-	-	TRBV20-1	CSARGRGEQYF	TGCAGTGCTAGAGGCCGTGGCGAGCAGTACTTC
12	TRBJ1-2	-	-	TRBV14	CASSQRYLDYTF	TGTGCCAGCAGCCAAAGGTATTTGGACTACACCTTC